What follows is one T cell receptor (beta chain) and its context. This sample is drawn from a study of blood T cell repertoires in COVID-19. About the study: Sites in the United States, Italy and Spain provided acute and convalescent COVID-19 samples. In each case, the material was cDNA or gDNA derived from T cells, B-cell-depleted T cells, or PBMCs.

In the study's own analysis: Reference gene primers were amplified, and this amplification served to estimate nucleated cell counts. Generated by immunoSEQ multiplex PCR, the TCRdb table keeps only in-frame clones and is missing some. The V and J calls and the clone size are those of that table, but D and trimming were determined from the DNA. The sample lists 63,000 or so clones, approximately 90% occurring once. This sequence was found in a human donor in a cohort sampled during active COVID-19. The sequenced sample was peripheral blood.

The CDR3 DNA reads TGTGCCAGCAGCCAAGTCCCGGGGATTGCCGGGGAGCTGTTTTTT. This gives the protein CASSQVPGIAGELFF. The chain links TRBV4-2 to TRBJ2-2; a weak D match, TRBD2 (5 bases). Germline V gives CDR1 LGHNA, CDR2 YNFKEQ. The length of the CDR3 is 15 residues. V lost 1 base and J lost 6, with 12 bases in between.